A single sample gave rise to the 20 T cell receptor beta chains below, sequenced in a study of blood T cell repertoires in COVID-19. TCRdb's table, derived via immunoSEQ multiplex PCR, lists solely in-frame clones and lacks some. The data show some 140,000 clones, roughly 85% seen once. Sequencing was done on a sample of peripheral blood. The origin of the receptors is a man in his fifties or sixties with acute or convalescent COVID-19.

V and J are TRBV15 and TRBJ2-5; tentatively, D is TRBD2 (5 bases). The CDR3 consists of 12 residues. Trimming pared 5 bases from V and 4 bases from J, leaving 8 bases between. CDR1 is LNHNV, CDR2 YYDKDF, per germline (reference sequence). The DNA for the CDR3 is TGTGCCACCAGCGTACGGGGAGAGACCCAGTACTTC. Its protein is CATSVRGETQYF.

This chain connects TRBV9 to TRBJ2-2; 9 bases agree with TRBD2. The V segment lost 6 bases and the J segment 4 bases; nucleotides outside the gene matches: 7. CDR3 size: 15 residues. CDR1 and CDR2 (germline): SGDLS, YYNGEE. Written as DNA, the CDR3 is TGTGCCAGCACCTTAGCGGGAGCGGGCACCGGGGAGCTGTTTTTT. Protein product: CASTLAGAGTGELFF.

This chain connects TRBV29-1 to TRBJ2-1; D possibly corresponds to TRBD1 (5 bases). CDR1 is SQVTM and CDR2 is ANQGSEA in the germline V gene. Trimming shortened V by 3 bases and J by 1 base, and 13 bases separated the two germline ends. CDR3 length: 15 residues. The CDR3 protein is CSVDPGPGSYNEQFF. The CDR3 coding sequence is TGCAGCGTTGACCCGGGCCCAGGGTCCTACAATGAGCAGTTCTTC.

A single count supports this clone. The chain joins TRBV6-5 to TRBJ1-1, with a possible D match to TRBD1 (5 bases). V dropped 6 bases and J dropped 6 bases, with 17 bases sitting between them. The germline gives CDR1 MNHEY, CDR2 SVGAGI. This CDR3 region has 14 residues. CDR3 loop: CASRSKQARPEAFF. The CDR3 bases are TGTGCCAGCAGGTCCAAACAGGCTAGACCTGAAGCTTTCTTT.

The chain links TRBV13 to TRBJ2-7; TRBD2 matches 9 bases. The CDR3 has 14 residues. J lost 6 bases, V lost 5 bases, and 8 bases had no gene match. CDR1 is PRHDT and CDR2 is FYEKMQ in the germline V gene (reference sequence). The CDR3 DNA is TGTGCCAGCAGCCGAAAGGCTAGCGGGACCGAGCAGTACTTC. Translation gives CASSRKASGTEQYF.

In nucleotides, the CDR3 is TGTGCCAGCAGCCTCGCCGGGACAGGGCTACGGCAGCCCCAGCATTTT. Its protein is CASSLAGTGLRQPQHF. The chain has TRBV21-1 and TRBJ1-5; the table's D call TRBD1 went unverified against the DNA. TRBV21-1 is flagged as a pseudogene. The CDR3 length is 16 residues.

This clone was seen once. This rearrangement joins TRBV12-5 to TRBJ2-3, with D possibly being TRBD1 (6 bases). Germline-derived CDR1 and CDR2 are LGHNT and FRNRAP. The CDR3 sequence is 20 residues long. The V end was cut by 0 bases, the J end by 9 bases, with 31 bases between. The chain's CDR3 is CASGLVLPLLVPYRVWTQYF. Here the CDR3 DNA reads TGTGCTAGTGGTTTGGTACTCCCCCTCCTCGTCCCCTACAGGGTATGGACGCAGTATTTT.

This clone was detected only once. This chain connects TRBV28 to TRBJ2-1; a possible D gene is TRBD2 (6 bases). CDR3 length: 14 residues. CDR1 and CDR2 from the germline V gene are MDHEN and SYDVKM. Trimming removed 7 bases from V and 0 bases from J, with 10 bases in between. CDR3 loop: CASMGAGSYNEQFF. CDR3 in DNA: TGTGCCAGCATGGGAGCGGGCTCCTACAATGAGCAGTTCTTC. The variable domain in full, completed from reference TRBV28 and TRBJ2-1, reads DVKVTQSSRYLVKRTGEKVFLECVQDMDHENMFWYRQDPGLGLRLIYFSYDVKMKEKGDIPEGYSVSREKKERFSLILESASTNQTSMYLCASMGAGSYNEQFFGPGTRLTVL.

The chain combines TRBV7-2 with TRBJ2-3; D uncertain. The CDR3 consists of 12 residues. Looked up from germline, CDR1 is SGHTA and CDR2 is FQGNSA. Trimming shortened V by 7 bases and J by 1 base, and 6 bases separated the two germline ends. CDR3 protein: CASTPRTDTQYF. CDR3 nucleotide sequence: TGTGCCAGCACCCCTCGCACAGATACGCAGTATTTT.

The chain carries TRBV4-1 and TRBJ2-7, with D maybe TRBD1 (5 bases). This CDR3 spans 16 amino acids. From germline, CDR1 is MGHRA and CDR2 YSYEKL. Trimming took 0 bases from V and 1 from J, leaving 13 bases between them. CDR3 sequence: CASSQDGSTVSYEQYF. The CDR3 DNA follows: TGCGCCAGCAGCCAAGATGGATCGACAGTATCCTACGAGCAGTACTTC.

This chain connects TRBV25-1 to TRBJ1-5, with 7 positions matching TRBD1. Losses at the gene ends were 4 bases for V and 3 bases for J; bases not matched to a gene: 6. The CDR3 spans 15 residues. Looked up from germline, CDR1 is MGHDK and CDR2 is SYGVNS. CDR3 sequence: CASSAGTAFNQPQHF. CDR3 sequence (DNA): TGTGCCAGCAGTGCCGGGACAGCCTTCAATCAGCCCCAGCATTTT.

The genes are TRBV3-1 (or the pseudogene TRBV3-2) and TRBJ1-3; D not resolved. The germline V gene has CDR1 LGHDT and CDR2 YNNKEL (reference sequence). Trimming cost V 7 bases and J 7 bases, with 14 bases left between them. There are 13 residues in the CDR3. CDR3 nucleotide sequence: TGTGCCAGCACCCATCGGGGTGAGAACACCATATATTTT. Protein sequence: CASTHRGENTIYF.

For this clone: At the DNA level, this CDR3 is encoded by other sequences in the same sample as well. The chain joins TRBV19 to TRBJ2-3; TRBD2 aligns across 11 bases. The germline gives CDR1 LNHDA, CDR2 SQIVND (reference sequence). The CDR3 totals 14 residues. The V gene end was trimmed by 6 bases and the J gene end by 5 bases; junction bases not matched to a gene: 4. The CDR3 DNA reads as TGTGCCAGTAGCCGCCTAGCGGGGGGAGATACGCAGTATTTT. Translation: CASSRLAGGDTQYF.

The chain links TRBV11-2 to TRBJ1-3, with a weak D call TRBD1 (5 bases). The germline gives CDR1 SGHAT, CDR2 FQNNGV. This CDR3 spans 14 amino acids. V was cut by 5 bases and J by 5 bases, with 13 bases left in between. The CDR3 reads CASSPLQGRNTIYF. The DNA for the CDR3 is TGTGCCAGCAGCCCACTCCAGGGAAGAAACACCATATATTTT.

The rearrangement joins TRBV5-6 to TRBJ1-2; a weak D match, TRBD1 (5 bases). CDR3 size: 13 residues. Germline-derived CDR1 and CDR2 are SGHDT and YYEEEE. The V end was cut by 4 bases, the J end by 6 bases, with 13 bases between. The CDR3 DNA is TGTGCCAGCAGCGCCACAGGTGCCCATGGCTACACCTTC. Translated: CASSATGAHGYTF. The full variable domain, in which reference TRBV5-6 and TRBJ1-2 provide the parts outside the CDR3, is DAGVTQSPTHLIKTRGQQVTLRCSPKSGHDTVSWYQQALGQGPQFIFQYYEEEERQRGNFPDRFSGHQFPNYSSELNVNALLLGDSALYLCASSATGAHGYTFGSGTRLTVV.

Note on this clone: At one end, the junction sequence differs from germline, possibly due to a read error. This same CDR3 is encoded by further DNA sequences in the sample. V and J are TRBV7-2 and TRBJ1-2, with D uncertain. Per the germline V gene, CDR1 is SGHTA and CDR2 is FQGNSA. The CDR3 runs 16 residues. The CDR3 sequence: CASSLAQVVANYGYTF. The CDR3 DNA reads TGTGCCAGCAGTTTAGCTCAGGTCGTAGCTAACTATGGCTACACCTTC.

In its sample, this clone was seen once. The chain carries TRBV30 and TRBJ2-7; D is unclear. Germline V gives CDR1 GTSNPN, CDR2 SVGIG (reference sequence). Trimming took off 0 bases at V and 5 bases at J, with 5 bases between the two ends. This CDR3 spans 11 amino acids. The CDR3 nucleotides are TGTGCCTGGAGTGTAGACAACGAGCAGTACTTC. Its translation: CAWSVDNEQYF.

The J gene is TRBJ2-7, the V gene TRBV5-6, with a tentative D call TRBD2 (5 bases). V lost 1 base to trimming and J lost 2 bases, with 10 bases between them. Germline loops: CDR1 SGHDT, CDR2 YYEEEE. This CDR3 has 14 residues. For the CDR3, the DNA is TGTGCCAGCAGCTTGAAAGGGAGCCCCTACGAGCAGTACTTC. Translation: CASSLKGSPYEQYF.

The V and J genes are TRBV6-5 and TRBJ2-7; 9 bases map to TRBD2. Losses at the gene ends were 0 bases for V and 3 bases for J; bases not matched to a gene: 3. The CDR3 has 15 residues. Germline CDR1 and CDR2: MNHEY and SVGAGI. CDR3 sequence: CASSYSILAGYEQYF. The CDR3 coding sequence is TGTGCCAGCAGTTACTCGATACTAGCGGGCTACGAGCAGTACTTC.

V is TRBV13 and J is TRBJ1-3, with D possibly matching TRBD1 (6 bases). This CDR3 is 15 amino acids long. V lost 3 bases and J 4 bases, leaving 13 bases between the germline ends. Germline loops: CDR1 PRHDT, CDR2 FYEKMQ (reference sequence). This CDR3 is CASSLEGGYGNTIYF. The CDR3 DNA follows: TGTGCCAGCAGCTTGGAAGGGGGTTACGGAAACACCATATATTTT.